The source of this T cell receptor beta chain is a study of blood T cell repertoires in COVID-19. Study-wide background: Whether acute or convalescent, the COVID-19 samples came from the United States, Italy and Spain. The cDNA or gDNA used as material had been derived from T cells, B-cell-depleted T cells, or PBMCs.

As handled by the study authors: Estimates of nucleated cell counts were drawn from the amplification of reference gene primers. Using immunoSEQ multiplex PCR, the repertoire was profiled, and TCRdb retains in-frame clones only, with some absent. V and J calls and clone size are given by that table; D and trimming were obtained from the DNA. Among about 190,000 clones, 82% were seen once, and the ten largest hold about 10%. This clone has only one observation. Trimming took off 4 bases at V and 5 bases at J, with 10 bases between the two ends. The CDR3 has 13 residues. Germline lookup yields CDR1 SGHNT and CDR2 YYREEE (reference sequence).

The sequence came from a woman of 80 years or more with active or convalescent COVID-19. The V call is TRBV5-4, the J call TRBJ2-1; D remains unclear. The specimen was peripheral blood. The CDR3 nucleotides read TGTGCCAGCAGCGTCGTTCCGGACAATGAGCAGTTCTTC. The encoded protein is CASSVVPDNEQFF.